The 21 T cell receptor beta chains listed next were all sequenced from one sample in a study of T cell repertoires in cytomegalovirus infection. TCRdb analysed the reads with MiXCR anew, one entry per CDR3 protein. The sample consists of approximately 1,000,000 distinct CDR3 sequences, under 40% of them appearing once. Antigen specificity for these receptors is unknown. Sequencing used cultured CD8+ T cells from PBMCs, obtained from culture after CMV antigen stimulation. The receptors were sampled from a human donor in good health (CMV status not recorded). Some clones in this sample may be carry-over from other donors' samples.

This clonotype was counted a few times. The gene calls are TRBV6-6 and TRBJ1-5; the match to TRBD1 covers 7 bases. The CDR3 consists of 14 residues. The germline gives CDR1 MNHNY, CDR2 SVGAGI (reference sequence). V was clipped by 7 bases and J by 3 bases; unmatched bases: 6. For the CDR3, the DNA is TGTGCCAGCACACACAGGGGTCCCAATCAGCCCCAGCATTTT. Protein: CASTHRGPNQPQHF.

This clonotype has more than one count but fewer than ten. V gene TRBV10-3 combines with J gene TRBJ2-1, with D perhaps matching TRBD1 or TRBD2 (5 bases each). The ends were cut back, 6 bases at V and 1 base at J, with 10 bases in the middle. This CDR3 is built from 14 residues. Per germline, CDR1 ENHRY and CDR2 SYGVKD. The CDR3 region is CAIRVGESYNEQFF. The CDR3, as DNA: TGTGCCATCAGGGTGGGGGAGTCCTACAATGAGCAGTTCTTC.

The rearrangement links TRBV6-6 to TRBJ2-7; D uncertain. CDR3 size: 15 residues. Trimming removed 0 bases from V and 3 bases from J, with 12 bases in between. Germline V gene lookup returns CDR1 MNHNY and CDR2 SVGAGI (reference sequence). CDR3 in amino acids: CASSYSVDTFYEQYV. The CDR3 region has the DNA TGTGCCAGCAGTTACTCGGTCGATACCTTCTACGAGCAGTACGTC.

This clonotype came up a few times. This chain uses TRBV4-1 with TRBJ2-1; TRBD2 aligns across 14 bases. Losses at the gene ends were 4 bases for V and 10 bases for J; bases not matched to a gene: 9. The germline CDR1 and CDR2 sequences are MGHRA and YSYEKL. The CDR3 contains 16 residues. This CDR3 is CASSPPTSGGAREQFF. CDR3 DNA: TGCGCCAGCAGCCCACCGACTAGCGGGGGGGCTCGGGAGCAGTTCTTC.

At least ten counts were recorded for this clonotype. CDR3 in amino acids: CASTLPGQETQYF. In DNA form, the CDR3 reads TGTGCCAGCACCTTGCCGGGTCAAGAGACCCAGTACTTC. V and J are TRBV7-6 and TRBJ2-5, with unresolved D. This CDR3 has 13 residues. Trimming took off 7 bases at V and 2 bases at J, with 11 bases between the two ends. Germline V CDR1 and CDR2: SGHVS, FNYEAQ.

The rearrangement uses TRBV10-3 and TRBJ2-2; 10 bases match TRBD2. Trimming cost V 6 bases and J 7 bases; bases outside gene matches: 5. Germline V gene data show CDR1 as ENHRY and CDR2 as SYGVKD. The CDR3 has 14 amino acids. The CDR3: CAIRSGGAVGELFF. Written as DNA, the CDR3 is TGTGCCATCAGGAGCGGGGGGGCCGTCGGGGAGCTGTTTTTT.

This clonotype appeared a few times. This rearrangement joins TRBV7-9 to TRBJ1-2; TRBD1 matches at 8 bases. Germline CDR1 reads SEHNR; CDR2 reads FQNEAQ (reference sequence). The junction had 8 bases not matched to a gene; V was cut back by 4 bases and J by 4 bases. This CDR3 comprises 15 residues. The CDR3: CASSSLTGAGYGYTF. The CDR3 DNA sequence: TGTGCCAGCAGCTCCTTGACAGGGGCCGGCTATGGCTACACCTTC.

The CDR3, as DNA: TGTGCCATCAGTTCCTGGCGGACAGAAAGCTCCTACGAGCAGTACGTC. Translating it yields CAISSWRTESSYEQYV. This chain joins TRBV10-3 and TRBJ2-7; TRBD1 is a possible D gene (6 bases). The V gene's germline CDR1 is ENHRY and CDR2 SYGVKD. Trimming shortened V by 5 bases and J by 0 bases, and 17 bases separated the two germline ends. CDR3 length equals 16 residues.

This clonotype has just a few counts. V is TRBV7-6 and J is TRBJ1-2; a weak D match, TRBD1 (6 bases). The CDR3 is made up of 13 amino acids. In germline, CDR1 is SGHVS, CDR2 FNYEAQ. Trimming pared 4 bases from V and 3 bases from J, leaving 9 bases between. Here the CDR3 reads CASSSGAHYGYTF. DNA of the CDR3: TGTGCCAGCAGCTCAGGGGCCCACTATGGCTACACCTTC.

The chain links TRBV29-1 to TRBJ1-3; the D gene is possibly TRBD1 (6 bases). The ends were cut back, 4 bases at V and 0 bases at J, with 10 bases in the middle. The V gene's germline CDR1 is SQVTM and CDR2 ANQGSEA. The CDR3 spans 14 residues. The CDR3 DNA reads as TGCAGCGTTGTGGGGGCATTCTCTGGAAACACCATATATTTT. It specifies CSVVGAFSGNTIYF.

The chain uses TRBV4-1 and TRBJ1-5; the D is unclear. CDR1 is MGHRA and CDR2 is YSYEKL in the germline V gene. The CDR3 loop spans 16 amino acids. V shed 0 bases and J shed 2 bases, with 11 bases lying between them. CDR3 region: CASSQDFGLGNQPQHF. CDR3 nucleotide sequence: TGCGCCAGCAGCCAAGATTTCGGGCTCGGCAATCAGCCCCAGCATTTT.

The chain is built from TRBV20-1 and TRBJ2-1; 7 bases line up with TRBD2. V trimming: 0 bases; J trimming: 6 bases; junction bases outside the gene matches: 11. The CDR3 extends over 16 amino acids. CDR1 and CDR2 from the germline V gene are DFQATT and SNEGSKA (reference sequence). In DNA, the CDR3 is TGCAGTGCTAGAGATCCTCTGGCGGGGGATGGCAATGAGCAGTTCTTC. Amino acids: CSARDPLAGDGNEQFF.

Only a few counts were recorded for this clonotype. The genes are TRBV6-4 and TRBJ2-1, with TRBD1 matching over 9 bases. The V gene's germline CDR1 is MRHNA and CDR2 SNTAGT. The J segment lost 5 bases and the V segment lost 5 bases, leaving 7 bases of the junction unmatched. This CDR3 spans 15 amino acids. CDR3 amino acids: CASSYRDRVNNEQFF. The CDR3 nucleotides are TGTGCCAGCAGTTACCGGGACAGGGTAAACAATGAGCAGTTCTTC.

This clonotype has only a few counts. An end of the junction does not agree with germline; a read error may underlie this. The genes are TRBV4-3 and TRBJ2-1; 9 nucleotides agree with TRBD1. Germline V CDR1 and CDR2: LGHNA, YSLEER. This CDR3 region has 16 residues. The CDR3 nucleotides read TGCGCCAGCAGACAAGGATGGGACAGGGTCGACAATGAGCAGTTCTTC. As protein: CASRQGWDRVDNEQFF.

The rearrangement joins TRBV6-5 to TRBJ2-5; 9 nucleotides match TRBD2. Per the germline V gene, CDR1 is MNHEY and CDR2 is SVGAGI. There are 14 residues in the CDR3. V shed 0 bases and J 9 bases; nucleotides not matched to a gene: 5. CDR3 residues: CASSYSGGGAAQYF. Here the CDR3 DNA reads TGTGCCAGCAGTTACTCCGGCGGGGGGGCGGCCCAGTACTTC.

The chain is built from TRBV6-6 and TRBJ2-5; D assignment may be TRBD1 or TRBD2 (5 bases each). CDR3 length: 14 residues. The V end lost 3 bases, the J end lost 5 bases, and 13 bases lay between the germline ends. Germline V gives CDR1 MNHNY, CDR2 SVGAGI (reference sequence). This CDR3 reads CASSYSGATETQYF. As DNA, the CDR3 is TGTGCCAGCAGTTATTCCGGGGCTACGGAGACCCAGTACTTC.

The table lists this clonotype with many counts. The V gene is TRBV7-9, the J gene TRBJ2-7; D is unresolved. Germline assignment: CDR1 SEHNR and CDR2 FQNEAQ (reference sequence). CDR3 length: 14 residues. V was clipped by 2 bases and J by 3 bases, with 11 bases between them. CDR3 in amino acids: CASSLLDGYYEQYF. The CDR3 coding sequence is TGTGCCAGCAGCTTACTGGACGGTTACTACGAGCAGTACTTC.

This clonotype has a handful of counts. This chain links TRBV4-1 with TRBJ2-3; 7 bases fit TRBD2. CDR3 length equals 15 residues. Per germline, CDR1 MGHRA and CDR2 YSYEKL. V was clipped by 0 bases and J by 4 bases; unmatched bases: 4. The CDR3 here is CASSQDWGGADTQYF. The DNA of the CDR3 is TGCGCCAGCAGCCAAGATTGGGGGGGTGCAGATACGCAGTATTTT.

The V and J genes are TRBV12-3 or TRBV12-4 and TRBJ1-1, with D tentatively TRBD1 (5 bases). V lost 1 base to trimming and J lost 4 bases, with 10 bases between them. This CDR3 comprises 14 residues. CDR3 in DNA: TGTGCCAGCAGTTTAGAGGCAGGGTTCACTGAAGCTTTCTTT. This encodes CASSLEAGFTEAFF.

The gene calls are TRBV4-2 and TRBJ1-1; 9 bases fit TRBD1. Germline V gives CDR1 LGHNA, CDR2 YNFKEQ. Unmatched junction bases numbered 6, after V lost 0 bases and J lost 4 bases. The CDR3 consists of 16 residues. As DNA, the CDR3 is TGTGCCAGCAGCCAAGATGAGACAGGGGGAACCACTGAAGCTTTCTTT. Protein product: CASSQDETGGTTEAFF.

The V gene is TRBV24-1, the J gene TRBJ2-1; 7 nucleotides agree with TRBD1. The CDR3 has 17 residues. The ends lost 3 bases at V and 8 bases at J; junction bases unmatched: 15. Germline V gene lookup returns CDR1 KGHDR and CDR2 SFDVKD. The CDR3 sequence: CATSDLRTGPIPDEQFF. CDR3 nucleotides: TGTGCCACCAGTGATCTAAGGACAGGTCCGATTCCCGATGAGCAGTTCTTC.